This T cell receptor (beta chain) stems from a study of T cell repertoires and Cas9 in healthy adults. The wider study: Multi-effector potency, cytotoxicity and lineage were assessed in SpCas9-reactive CD4 and CD8 T cells. Study results and limitations: Reportedly, SpCas9-reactive effector T cell proliferation and function were mitigated by SpCas9-reactive Tregs in vitro.

Libraries were prepared by immunoSEQ multiplex PCR; TCRdb keeps only in-frame clonotypes and omits some of them. The table includes 20,000 to 25,000 clones, 75% to 95% detected once. A remark on this clone: The antigen remains undetermined.

This CDR3 has 13 amino acids. Trimming at V came to 5 bases and at J to 8 bases, leaving 3 bases not matched to a gene. CDR1 is KGHSH, CDR2 LQKENI, per germline. The chain links TRBV18 to TRBJ2-1; 10 nucleotides line up with TRBD1. The sequenced sample was CD4+ effector T cells (CD127+, CD25-, CD137-, CD154-) from PBMCs; culture status not recorded. The receptor comes from a human donor in good health. The CDR3 nucleotides read TGTGCCAGCTCAAAAGGGACAGGGGATGAGCAGTTCTTC. Its protein is CASSKGTGDEQFF.